This passage covers 13 T cell receptor beta chains from one sample sequenced in a study of cytomegalovirus exposure and HLA in healthy donors. The primer mix had 60 Vbeta and 13 Jbeta primers. The repertoire was sequenced with immunoSEQ multiplex PCR; TCRdb's copy has only in-frame clones and lacks some. This sample has approximately 150,000 clones, with 75% to 90% found just once. The sample was PBMCs. The receptors shown here come from a male donor in good health and CMV-seronegative.

The chain couples TRBV6-5 to TRBJ1-5, with 7 bases that match TRBD1. This CDR3 comprises 14 residues. Looked up from germline, CDR1 is MNHEY and CDR2 is SVGAGI. The V and J ends lost 4 bases and 2 bases, in that order; junction bases with no gene match: 2. CDR3 protein: CASSSDRGNQPQHF. CDR3 nucleotides: TGTGCCAGCAGTTCCGACAGGGGCAATCAGCCCCAGCATTTT.

This sequence joins TRBV19 and TRBJ2-3; 8 bases are shared with TRBD2. The CDR3 contains 17 residues. The germline CDR1 and CDR2 sequences are LNHDA and SQIVND (reference sequence). Unmatched junction bases numbered 11, after V lost 6 bases and J lost 0 bases. The CDR3: CASRNRGGSLSTDTQYF. In nucleotides, the CDR3 is TGTGCCAGTAGAAATCGGGGGGGGAGCCTTAGCACAGATACGCAGTATTTT. Full variable domain (rest looked up from reference TRBV19 and TRBJ2-3): DGGITQSPKYLFRKEGQNVTLSCEQNLNHDAMYWYRQDPGQGLRLIYYSQIVNDFQKGDIAEGYSVSREKKESFPLTVTSAQKNPTAFYLCASRNRGGSLSTDTQYFGPGTRLTVL.

The V and J genes are TRBV19 and TRBJ2-6; possibly TRBD2 for D (7 bases). The CDR3 totals 17 residues. V was pared by 2 bases and J by 4 bases, with 15 bases between. In germline, CDR1 is LNHDA, CDR2 SQIVND (reference sequence). CDR3 sequence: CASSISVRGPGANVLTF. The DNA for the CDR3 is TGTGCCAGTAGTATATCCGTGCGGGGGCCAGGGGCCAACGTCCTGACTTTC. Full variable domain (outside the CDR3, taken from reference TRBV19 and TRBJ2-6): DGGITQSPKYLFRKEGQNVTLSCEQNLNHDAMYWYRQDPGQGLRLIYYSQIVNDFQKGDIAEGYSVSREKKESFPLTVTSAQKNPTAFYLCASSISVRGPGANVLTFGAGSRLTVL.

The V and J genes are TRBV30 and TRBJ2-3; weak D call: TRBD1 (6 bases). The ends were cut back, 3 bases at V and 6 bases at J, with 7 bases in the middle. The CDR3 is 11 amino acids. Germline CDR1 is GTSNPN and CDR2 is SVGIG (reference sequence). CDR3 in amino acids: CAWRRGDTQYF. As DNA, the CDR3 is TGTGCCTGGAGAAGGGGGGATACGCAGTATTTT.

This clone was observed a few times. J is TRBJ2-7 and V is TRBV6-6; the D gene is possibly TRBD1 (5 bases). Trimming left V 4 bases short and J 0 bases short, with 10 bases between. Looked up from germline, CDR1 is MNHNY and CDR2 is SVGAGI (reference sequence). This CDR3 comprises 14 residues. The CDR3 spells CASSSWTTSYEQYF. The DNA for the CDR3 is TGTGCCAGCAGTTCCTGGACAACCTCCTACGAGCAGTACTTC.

The chain recombines TRBV10-1 with TRBJ2-7, with D maybe TRBD1 (5 bases). Germline CDR1 and CDR2: WNHNN and SYGVQD (reference sequence). The ends were cut back, 8 bases at V and 5 bases at J, with 16 bases in the middle. The CDR3 contains 13 residues. The CDR3 DNA sequence: TGCGCCAGCCAACCGACAGAGGAGAACGAGCAGTACTTC. It is translated as CASQPTEENEQYF.

The chain couples TRBV5-1 to TRBJ2-5; the match to TRBD1 covers 11 bases. The CDR3 has 15 amino acids. Germline CDR1 and CDR2: SGHRS and YFSETQ. V was clipped by 5 bases and J by 5 bases; unmatched bases: 8. The CDR3 reads CASRTPGTGGETQYF. CDR3 bases: TGCGCCAGCAGGACCCCCGGGACAGGGGGGGAGACCCAGTACTTC.

V and J are TRBV4-1 and TRBJ2-5; D not certain. The CDR3 covers 13 residues. With 4 bases removed from V and 5 bases from J, the gap between germline ends came to 11 bases. CDR1 is MGHRA and CDR2 is YSYEKL in the germline V gene. The DNA of the CDR3 is TGCGCCAGCAGCCCACTAAAACGGGAGACCCAGTACTTC. This codes for CASSPLKRETQYF.

The rearrangement uses TRBV10-3 and TRBJ1-5, with a possible D match to TRBD1 (5 bases). V was pared by 3 bases and J by 0 bases, with 15 bases between. Germline V lookup: CDR1 ENHRY, CDR2 SYGVKD. The CDR3 is 17 residues long. CDR3 nucleotides: TGTGCCATCAGTGACGGCAGGGCTGGGGATAGCAATCAGCCCCAGCATTTT. Amino acid sequence: CAISDGRAGDSNQPQHF.

This clone occurred once. The J gene is TRBJ1-2, the V gene TRBV5-6; D ambiguous. V lost 0 bases to trimming and J lost 3 bases, with 15 bases between them. CDR1 and CDR2 from the germline V gene are SGHDT and YYEEEE. CDR3 length: 16 residues. The DNA of the CDR3 is TGTGCCAGCAGCTTGGGGCTTGATAAGACTGACTATGGCTACACCTTC. It translates to CASSLGLDKTDYGYTF.

The chain employs TRBV5-1 and TRBJ2-2, with 9 positions matching TRBD1. V was pared by 4 bases and J by 7 bases, with 2 bases of the junction left unmatched. This CDR3 region has 13 residues. Germline V gene sequence: CDR1 SGHRS, CDR2 YFSETQ. In DNA, the CDR3 is TGCGCCAGCAGCGGACAGGGGATCGGGGAGCTGTTTTTT. Amino acids: CASSGQGIGELFF.

The V call is TRBV7-9, the J call TRBJ1-1; a possible D gene is TRBD1 (6 bases). The germline gives CDR1 SEHNR, CDR2 FQNEAQ (reference sequence). Trimming removed 4 bases from V and 1 base from J, with 10 bases in between. The CDR3 length is 14 residues. CDR3 residues: CASSSKDRNTEAFF. The DNA for the CDR3 is TGTGCCAGCAGCTCGAAGGACAGGAACACTGAAGCTTTCTTT. The full variable domain, completed using reference TRBV7-9 and TRBJ1-1, is DTGVSQNPRHKITKRGQNVTFRCDPISEHNRLYWYRQTLGQGPEFLTYFQNEAQLEKSRLLSDRFSAERPKGSFSTLEIQRTEQGDSAMYLCASSSKDRNTEAFFGQGTRLTVV.

The chain combines TRBV5-1 with TRBJ1-2; TRBD1 might be the D (5 bases). Per germline, CDR1 SGHRS and CDR2 YFSETQ. The CDR3 loop spans 17 amino acids. Trimming took 1 base from V and 8 from J, leaving 24 bases between them. The CDR3 reads CASSLRLLAGPFAGYTF. CDR3 coding DNA: TGCGCCAGCAGCTTGCGACTCCTCGCAGGGCCTTTCGCGGGCTACACCTTC. Full variable domain (outside the CDR3, taken from reference TRBV5-1 and TRBJ1-2): KAGVTQTPRYLIKTRGQQVTLSCSPISGHRSVSWYQQTPGQGLQFLFEYFSETQRNKGNFPGRFSGRQFSNSRSEMNVSTLELGDSALYLCASSLRLLAGPFAGYTFGSGTRLTVV.